This TCR beta chain appears in the sequencing data of a study of shared clonotypes between healthy human individuals (dated by TCRdb to the early 2020s). About the study as a whole: Two women and three men aged 18 to 49 years were included in the cohort. Per donor, three plates each were used for CD4 naive and CD4 memory, two for CD8 naive, and one for CD8 memory. To increase sequencing depth and limit assay-specific biases, TCR repertoire library preparation and sequencing were carried out by different laboratories using diverse techniques. The study deeply sequenced blood TCR repertoires of 5 or 6 healthy adults to estimate repertoire size and the extent of clonotype sharing between individuals. Per donor, leukapheresis produced somewhere between about 0.85 and 10 billion PBMCs. What the study reported, not specific to this receptor: Pairwise subsampling indicated that sequencing depth was expected to affect the degree of clonotype sharing among donors. When four donors were compared, the shared fraction of clonotypes was about 5.2% for naive CD4, around 3.5% for naive CD8, about 2.5% for memory CD4, and 0.35% to 0.4% for memory CD8. Only blood was sampled, and tissue TCR repertoires likely differ from those in blood. Naive subsets generally had larger estimated clonotype richness than memory subsets. Clonotypes shared by all four sorted-subset donors showed higher generation probabilities than non-shared clonotypes. Because the study included a small number of donors, the genetic and exposure-history diversity represented was limited. Incomplete sequencing was indicated by rarefaction of sorted-subset datasets, despite the large sequencing depth.

Using the deep immunoSEQ assay, multiplex PCR amplified TCR CDR3 regions from genomic DNA. For each cell subset, the extracted genomic DNA was distributed evenly across all wells of several immunoSEQ 96-well plates, and each plate served as one replicate. For sorted subsets, each replicate PCR was loaded with 150 to 250 ng genomic DNA, equivalent to roughly 30,000 T cell genomes. Purified libraries were quantified with a Qubit 3.0 fluorometer, sized on a Bioanalyzer 2100, and re-quantified with the KAPA Library Quantification kit. Every immunoSEQ 96-well plate was sequenced on a dedicated single-read 150-cycle Illumina NextSeq 550 flow cell. As for the authors' bioinformatics: The immunoSEQ output contained only junctional sequences without quality scores, so filtering could not match that applied to full-length reads. To assign V/J genes and CDR3, sequences were annotated using PyIR, a Python wrapper for IgBLAST v1.9, with IMGT germline references. Reads with weak V/J assignments (E-value above 1e-6), missing CDR3, stop codons, out-of-frame junctions, or ambiguous translated residues were removed. V3J clonotypes were defined as sequences sharing an identical inferred V gene, J gene, and CDR3 amino acid sequence. To compute the percentage overlap between repertoires, the number of shared unique clonotypes was divided by the size of the smaller repertoire. Repertoire richness was assessed with RTK rarefaction, the Chao1 estimator, and Recon v2.1 estimates of unobserved clonotypes. OLGA was used to compute generation probabilities for all TCRbeta clonotypes that the gDNA method yielded from a handful of donors. Entries here come from immuneACCESS through TCRdb and include only in-frame sequences with V and J called. Some clones fail to appear in such tables; in the studies checked, an unresolved V gene covers under half of the shortfall, and the cause of the remainder is unknown. V and J calls and clone size are given by that table; D and trimming were obtained from the DNA. The sample profile shows 2.3 million or so clones; 90% to 95% of them were found once. Jointly, the top ten make up 0.39% of the sample.

Turning to this clone: The target of this receptor is not known. No base qualities exist here, and no much larger clone lies one base off it. Other DNA sequences within the sample encode an identical CDR3.

Healthy HIV-negative adults with no recently reported acute infections or vaccinations were included as donors. Only Caucasian adults living in Nashville, Tennessee, USA were represented among the donors. CD4+ T cells were enriched by magnetic negative selection; naive cells were then positively selected on CD45RA, and the negative fraction formed the memory subset. Blood was collected by leukapheresis, and PBMCs were isolated by Ficoll-Histopaque density gradient centrifugation and then cryopreserved in liquid nitrogen vapor phase. Purity and quantity of every magnetically sorted T cell population were checked by analytical flow cytometry. Genomic DNA was isolated from each sorted fraction and quantified by UV absorbance on a Nanodrop 2000c. This TCR derives from a man younger than 35 in good health. Some clones in this sample may be carry-over from other donors' samples. The source material was naive CD4+ T cells from PBMCs. In the paper's terms, the cell subset or site label means: CD45RA+ positively selected.

The nucleotide sequence is given as TGTGCCAGCAGCTTGGTTGGACGGTACAATGAGCAGTTCTTC. This gives the protein CASSLVGRYNEQFF. The chain joins TRBV5-4 to TRBJ2-1, with the D gene uncertain. Between the V and J ends, shortened by 0 bases and 4 bases respectively, the junction contains 8 bases. Reading from cysteine to phenylalanine, the CDR3 counts 14 amino acids. The retained sequence is limited to the CDR3, 42 bases, with the frame set at the first base. CDR1 and CDR2 (SGHNT, YYREEE) derive from the germline V gene (reference sequence). When the CDR3 is completed using the reference TRBV5-4 and TRBJ2-1 genes on either side, the full variable domain is ETGVTQSPTHLIKTRGQQVTLRCSSQSGHNTVSWYQQALGQGPQFIFQYYREEENGRGNFPPRFSGLQFPNYSSELNVNALELDDSALYLCASSLVGRYNEQFFGPGTRLTVL.